The clone carrying this T cell receptor (beta chain) was recorded at least ten times. The sample comes from a study of early T cells in non-severe SARS-CoV-2 infection. The CDR3 length is 12 residues. V was cut by 3 bases and J by 7 bases, with 11 bases left in between. The germline V gene has CDR1 SGHRS and CDR2 YFSETQ. One entry per CDR3 protein results from TCRdb running MiXCR on the 5' RACE reads. The sample includes tens of thousands of distinct CDR3 sequences, around 5.2% seen only once; the top ten take approximately 3.5%. The specimen was whole blood. The V call is TRBV5-1, the J call TRBJ2-7; the D gene is possibly TRBD2 (6 bases). The source is an adult who was a healthcare worker with PCR-confirmed SARS-CoV-2 infection or an uninfected control (not recorded which). The CDR3 reads CASSSDRGEQYF. The CDR3 DNA follows: TGCGCCAGCAGCTCCGACCGGGGGGAGCAGTACTTC.